Detailed here is one T cell receptor (beta chain). Its specific antigen is unknown. Per-nucleotide qualities are absent, and no much larger clonotype sits a single base away. This sample is part of a study of CD8+CD57+ T cells in acquired aplastic anemia (dated by TCRdb to 2016 to 2019). About the investigation overall: A mean of roughly 3.2 ug of DNA, ranging from roughly 0.2 to 27.4 ug, was extracted from sorted CD4+ and CD8+ cells. For healthy donor samples, the average read count was about 10 million for CD4+ cells and 11 million to 13 million for CD8+ cells.

Genomic DNA served as template for TCR beta VDJ combination and CDR3 sequence profiling. An Illumina HiSeq 2000 was the platform used for TCR repertoire sequencing. The study's own analysis went as follows. TRBV/TRBJ rearrangement plots, CDR3 size and DJ length profiles, and Simpson's diversity index were used to assess repertoires. The most abundant DNA sequence in the deep sequencing data was defined as the immunodominant clone. CDR3 amino acid sequences were screened for sharing across subjects and were compared with published repertoires and the VDJdb database. TCRdb reprocessing: public reads trimmed at Q25 with fastp, clones called with MiXCR, in-frame beta chains kept. Each CDR3 protein appears once, grouped with its most common genes and DNA. The V and J calls were not made by the authors but by TCRdb's processing. Recorded for this sample are a few hundred thousand distinct CDR3 sequences; 55% to 70% of them occurred a single time. The ten largest account for 4% of the sample.

The germline V gene (reference sequence) specifies DFQATT as CDR1 and SNEGSKA as CDR2. The CDR3 sequence holds 13 residues, the cysteine and phenylalanine included. Solely the CDR3 DNA is kept, with 39 bases framed from the first base. V is cut back by 2 bases and J by 7 bases, with 6 bases in the junction unmatched. TCR repertoires of sorted CD4+ and CD8+ blood T cells from severe aplastic anemia patients and healthy subjects were deep-sequenced in the study. Ficoll-Paque density gradient centrifugation was used to isolate peripheral blood mononuclear cells. Before DNA extraction, CD4+ and CD8+ T cells were sorted with FACS or magnetic beads. Overall study results and their limits: Between patients and healthy controls, no significant difference in CD8+ Simpson's diversity was found (P=0.060). Twenty-nine CD8+ CDR3 sequences were found in both patients and controls but appeared to be highly expressed in patients and within the immunodominant clones of the patients.

The rearrangement combines TRBV20-1 with TRBJ1-2, with 8 bases in between that match TRBD1. The sequence came from a human donor in good health, serving as a control. The sequencing sample was made of sorted CD4+, CD8+, or CD8+CD57+ T cells (not recorded which) from PBMCs. The CDR3 in this case is CSARRRGRLGYTF. Here is the DNA: TGCAGTGCTAGACGCAGGGGGCGGCTTGGCTACACCTTC.